One T cell receptor (beta chain) is described in this entry. These data are taken from a study of T cell changes during pregnancy in multiple sclerosis. Sequencing was performed with immunoSEQ multiplex PCR; in TCRdb, only in-frame clones are kept and a portion is missing. The data contain tens of thousands of clones, roughly 92% of them singletons. There are 17 residues in the CDR3. Germline CDR1 reads MNHNS; CDR2 reads SASEGT. V was clipped by 1 base and J by 1 base, with 15 bases between them. This clonotype originated in a female donor with multiple sclerosis, enrolled in a pregnancy study. The source material was CD8+ T cells from peripheral blood mononuclear cells, sampled in the third trimester of pregnancy. This chain joins TRBV6-1 and TRBJ2-3; D unclear. The DNA of the CDR3 is TGTGCCAGCAGTGAAGAGGCCCGGTTACGGGGCACAGATACGCAGTATTTT. Protein product: CASSEEARLRGTDTQYF.